This T cell receptor (beta chain) appears in the sequencing data of a study of monozygotic twins with cystic fibrosis. Study-wide results and caveats: Age, concordance and disease severity did not associate with shared CDR3 numbers.

Losses at the gene ends were 4 bases for V and 0 bases for J; bases not matched to a gene: 6. Germline-derived CDR1 and CDR2 are GTSNPN and SVGIG (reference sequence). There are 15 residues in the CDR3. Using immunoSEQ multiplex PCR, the repertoire was profiled, and TCRdb retains in-frame clones only, with some absent. The data contain roughly 14,000 clones, roughly 91% of them singletons. As for this clone: Its specificity is unknown.

The receptor was derived from a girl aged 2 to 10 with cystic fibrosis. The specimen was blood. The chain is built from TRBV30 and TRBJ1-3, with 7 bases that match TRBD1. CDR3 sequence: CAWKTGIFSGNTIYF. The CDR3 DNA reads TGTGCCTGGAAGACAGGGATCTTCTCTGGAAACACCATATATTTT.